The 10 T cell receptor beta chains below all came from one sample that was sequenced in a study of cytomegalovirus exposure and HLA in healthy donors. Amplification used 60 Vbeta primers and 13 Jbeta primers. TCRdb's table, derived via immunoSEQ multiplex PCR, lists solely in-frame clones and lacks some. Of 76,000 or so clones listed, roughly 73% were seen once; the top ten hold around 15%. Sequences were obtained from PBMCs. Receptor source: a woman aged 35 to 49 in good health and CMV-seropositive.

This chain uses TRBV11-1 with TRBJ2-6; no definite D call. V was trimmed by 5 bases and J by 7 bases, leaving 15 bases between them. The CDR3 has 15 residues. Germline assignment: CDR1 SGHAT and CDR2 FQDESV (reference sequence). CDR3 nucleotides: TGTGCCAGCAGCCCCCGTAGGTCAGGAGCCAACGTCCTGACTTTC. This translates into CASSPRRSGANVLTF.

The V and J genes are TRBV28 and TRBJ1-5; D remains ambiguous. V dropped 7 bases and J dropped 4 bases, with 8 bases sitting between them. This CDR3 is built from 12 residues. CDR1 MDHEN and CDR2 SYDVKM come from the germline V gene. For the CDR3, the DNA is TGTGCCAGCAAGAGGGTAAATCAGCCCCAGCATTTT. Amino acid sequence: CASKRVNQPQHF.

The rearrangement uses TRBV6-1 and TRBJ2-3; possible D gene TRBD2, 6 bases. The CDR3 runs 13 residues. V was shortened by 7 bases and J by 6 bases, with 14 bases between the two germline ends. CDR1 and CDR2 (germline): MNHNS, SASEGT. The CDR3 sequence: CASTQGLIDTQYF. For the CDR3, the DNA is TGTGCCAGCACCCAGGGACTGATCGATACGCAGTATTTT.

V and J are TRBV5-1 and TRBJ2-7; possible D gene TRBD2, 6 bases. In germline, CDR1 is SGHRS, CDR2 YFSETQ. V lost 0 bases and J lost 3, with 13 bases in between. The CDR3 is made up of 15 amino acids. The CDR3 is CASSLVPGSGYEQYF. Written as DNA, the CDR3 is TGCGCCAGCAGCTTGGTGCCAGGTAGCGGCTACGAGCAGTACTTC.

The CDR3 DNA reads as TGTGCCAGCACTACCTCCCAGGGCGCACCCTCCTATGGCTACACCTTC. It specifies CASTTSQGAPSYGYTF. This chain joins TRBV28 and TRBJ1-2, with a possible D match to TRBD1 (5 bases). Trimming took off 7 bases at V and 4 bases at J, with 22 bases between the two ends. Per the germline V gene, CDR1 is MDHEN and CDR2 is SYDVKM. The CDR3 contains 16 residues.

In this sample, this clone turned up once. The rearrangement uses TRBV6-1 and TRBJ1-3; D is uncertain. CDR1 and CDR2 (germline): MNHNS, SASEGT. This CDR3 region has 14 residues. V lost 10 bases to trimming and J lost 5 bases, with 18 bases between them. Here the CDR3 DNA reads TGTGCCACCATGCGGCGAGGTTTGAGAAACACCATATATTTT. This codes for CATMRRGLRNTIYF.

The chain combines TRBV7-2 with TRBJ1-1; no clear D gene. Between the trimmed V and J ends, which lost 2 bases and 4 bases, there was a span of 14 bases. The CDR3 runs 15 residues. Germline loops: CDR1 SGHTA, CDR2 FQGNSA. The CDR3 nucleotides read TGTGCCAGCAGCTTAATGGGCAGCCAAGGCACTGAAGCTTTCTTT. Translating gives CASSLMGSQGTEAFF. The full variable domain, rest sourced from reference TRBV7-2 and TRBJ1-1, is GAGVSQSPSNKVTEKGKDVELRCDPISGHTALYWYRQSLGQGLEFLIYFQGNSAPDKSGLPSDRFSAERTGGSVSTLTIQRTQQEDSAVYLCASSLMGSQGTEAFFGQGTRLTVV.

CDR3 sequence (DNA): TGTGCCAGCAGCTTAGGCTTGGAGGAGGGGGCGCGTACCGGGGAGCTGTTTTTT. It codes for CASSLGLEEGARTGELFF. This chain connects TRBV13 to TRBJ2-2; possibly TRBD1 for D (7 bases). Germline V gives CDR1 PRHDT, CDR2 FYEKMQ (reference sequence). V was shortened by 0 bases and J by 5 bases, with 19 bases between the two germline ends. The CDR3 is 18 residues long.

The chain employs TRBV6-5 and TRBJ2-1; no clear D. The CDR3 runs to 13 residues. V shed 7 bases and J shed 6 bases, with 13 bases lying between them. Looked up from germline, CDR1 is MNHEY and CDR2 is SVGAGI. CDR3 bases: TGTGCCAGCACCGTAAACTTTGGCAATGAGCAGTTCTTC. It is translated as CASTVNFGNEQFF.

The chain is built from TRBV6-5 and TRBJ2-5; TRBD2 might be the D (6 bases). The J call is doubtful: the DNA matches TRBJ2-7 better. This CDR3 is 16 amino acids long. Germline values: CDR1 MNHEY, CDR2 SVGAGI. The CDR3 DNA reads as TGTGCCAGCAGTTTCCTACCCGGGCGGGGAGGCTACGAGCAGTACTTC. The encoded protein is CASSFLPGRGGYEQYF.